This T cell receptor (beta chain) was profiled in a study of blood T cell repertoires in COVID-19. Clones were read by immunoSEQ multiplex PCR, and TCRdb kept only the in-frame ones, dropping some. The sample lists about 87,000 clones, approximately 85% seen once, with 2.5% to 3.5% in the top ten. Germline V lookup: CDR1 SGHTA, CDR2 FQGNSA. CDR3 size: 14 residues. The V and J ends lost 2 bases and 0 bases, in that order; junction bases with no gene match: 0. The TCR sequence derives from a woman aged 80 or over with COVID-19, enrolled during active disease. The rearrangement joins TRBV7-2 to TRBJ1-2, with 7 bases fitting TRBD1. The specimen sequenced was peripheral blood. The CDR3 loop reads CASSLTGANYGYTF. For the CDR3, the DNA is TGTGCCAGCAGCTTAACAGGGGCTAACTATGGCTACACCTTC.